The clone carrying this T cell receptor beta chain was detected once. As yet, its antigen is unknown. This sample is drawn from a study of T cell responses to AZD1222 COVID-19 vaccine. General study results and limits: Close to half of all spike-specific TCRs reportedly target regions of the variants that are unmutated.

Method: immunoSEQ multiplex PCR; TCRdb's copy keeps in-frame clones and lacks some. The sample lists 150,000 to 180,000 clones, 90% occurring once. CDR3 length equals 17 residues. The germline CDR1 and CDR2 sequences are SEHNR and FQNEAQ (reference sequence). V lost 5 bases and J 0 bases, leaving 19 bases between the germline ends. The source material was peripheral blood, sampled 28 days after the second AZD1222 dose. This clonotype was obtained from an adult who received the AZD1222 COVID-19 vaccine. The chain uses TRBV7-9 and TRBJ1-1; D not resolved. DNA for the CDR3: TGTGCCAGCAGCCCAACACCCTACGAGGGCATGAACACTGAAGCTTTCTTT. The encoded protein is CASSPTPYEGMNTEAFF.